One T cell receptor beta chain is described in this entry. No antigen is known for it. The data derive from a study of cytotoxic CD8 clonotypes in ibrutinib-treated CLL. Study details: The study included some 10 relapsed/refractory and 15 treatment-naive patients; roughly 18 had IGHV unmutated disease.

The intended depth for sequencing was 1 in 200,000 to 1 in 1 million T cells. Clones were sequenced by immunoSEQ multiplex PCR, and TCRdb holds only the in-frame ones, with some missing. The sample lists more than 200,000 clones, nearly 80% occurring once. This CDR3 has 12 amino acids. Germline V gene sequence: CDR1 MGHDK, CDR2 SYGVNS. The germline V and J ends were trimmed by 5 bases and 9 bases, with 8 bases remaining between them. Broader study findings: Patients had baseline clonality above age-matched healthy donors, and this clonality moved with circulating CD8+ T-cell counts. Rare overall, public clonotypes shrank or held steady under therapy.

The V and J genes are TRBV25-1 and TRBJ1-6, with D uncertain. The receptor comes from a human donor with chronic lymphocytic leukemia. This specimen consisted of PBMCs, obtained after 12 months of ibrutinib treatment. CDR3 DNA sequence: TGTGCCAGCAGTATACGTCTTTCACCCCTCCACTTT. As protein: CASSIRLSPLHF.